The clone carrying this TCR beta chain was seen only a few times. The antigen remains undetermined. Diagnostic assessment was based on clinical symptoms, serum thyroxine and TRAb, thyroid ultrasound and orbital computed tomography. Researchers took RNA transcripts and amplified the TCR beta CDR3 regions from them. The TCR CDR3 first-round RT-PCR relied on the HTBI primer set. TCRdb reprocessed the multiplex PCR reads with MiXCR, giving one entry per CDR3 protein. The sample has about 610,000 distinct CDR3 sequences, approximately 14% seen once. This sample stems from a study of T cells in Graves' hyperthyroidism and ophthalmopathy. Study background: Sampling of peripheral blood happened at initial diagnosis, prior to any treatment. Regarding the study as a whole: It was a median approximately six months before onset that the model predicted ophthalmopathy. Blood also contained most expanded thyroid clonotypes above 0.001.

Germline V gene lookup returns CDR1 SGDLS and CDR2 YYNGEE. This CDR3 contains 12 residues. V dropped 0 bases and J dropped 11 bases, with 9 bases sitting between them. The J gene is TRBJ2-4, the V gene TRBV9; the D is unclear. Sequencing was performed on blood. This TCR came from a woman aged 40 to 50 with Graves' ophthalmopathy. CDR3 sequence: CASSVGGEVQYF. DNA of the CDR3: TGTGCCAGCAGCGTAGGAGGTGAGGTTCAGTACTTC.